Detailed here is one TCR beta chain. Its specific antigen is unknown. Base qualities are not at hand, and no much larger clone is one base apart. The sample belongs to a study of cytomegalovirus exposure and HLA in healthy donors (dated by TCRdb to 2016 to 2017). With respect to the entire study: An earlier analysis of a few hundred of the donors reported 276 Gb of sequence data and 90 million to 120 million unique TCR beta sequences obtained from approximately 180 million T cells. Along with the approximately 670-subject first cohort, a separate validation cohort of over a hundred different subjects was used. The T cell repertoires of around 670 subjects were profiled by immunosequencing and related to cytomegalovirus serostatus. Rather than drawing on any new phenotypic data, the later analysis identified candidate immune exposures from TCR beta sequences and the way those sequences occurred across donors. A few DR-DQ haplotypes were treated as single units for association and clustering because of strong linkage in the cohort. In an earlier analysis of over 550 of the donors, high-throughput TCR beta sequencing was used to judge whether each TCR beta V gene segment behaved as functional or pseudogenic. The study aimed to test whether signatures of past pathogen exposure could be identified by cataloging public T cell receptors. The number of typed donors differed by locus: about 620-630 for A, B, C, DRB1 and DQB1; 500 to 550 for DQA1; some 590 for DPA1; and some 470 for DPB1. Donor age, sex, ethnicity and CMV serostatus were compiled together with the repertoire data. To predict cytomegalovirus infection status, the study combined high-throughput TCR immunosequencing, statistical association of individual TCRs with disease status, and machine learning. The genetic ancestry cluster associated with self-reported Caucasian donors included approximately 85% of the roughly 390 genotyped donors. A later genetic analysis used genome-wide SNP genotypes for about 60% of the roughly 700 donors, treating that subset as a discovery cohort. All discovery cohort repertoires had been generated using a single sequencing platform. To study patterns of TCR occurrence, a later analysis re-analyzed previously published TCR beta repertoires from hundreds of donors and added high-resolution HLA genotyping. Roughly 300 gigabases of sequencing data and around 85 million unique TCR sequences made up an early release that covered several hundred HLA-typed donors. Across around 400 genotyped donors of the cohort, an average of roughly 200,000 unique TCR beta nucleotide sequences per donor were sequenced, and roughly 20% of those sequences were non-productive. Class I and class II HLA loci were covered by the typing at four-digit resolution. The study at large found these results: Some IMGT-functional V segments, including TRBV6-2 and TRBV6-3, could not be told apart with the 87-base-pair reads, so those segments were excluded. Cytomegalovirus status was reported to be diagnosed by the classifier with high specificity and sensitivity in both the original and validation cohorts. It was suggested by the authors that the approach could potentially be generalized to other disease states and immunological phenotypes. Presence/absence analyses assumed roughly uniform sequencing depth across donors, an assumption that may not hold. In a later analysis, TCR association rates were found to vary across HLA loci, with the most associated TCRs seen for DRB1 alleles and the fewest for HLA-C alleles. Because HLA typing was unavailable for some donors at each locus, only the typed subset was used in association tests. While some public TCRs were present in many individuals, most TCR sequences turned up only very rarely across donors. Immune exposure information for the cohort was limited to CMV serostatus. When HLA alleles, especially DR and DQ, strongly co-occurred, TCR associations were difficult to assign to individual alleles. Linkage disequilibrium might explain the correlated functional status among segregating V segments, but an unknown experimental factor could not be excluded. At a false discovery rate of 0.05, a later analysis linked 16,951 TCR beta sequences to specific HLA alleles. In an earlier analysis of 587 of the donors, most TCR beta V segments appeared in productive rearrangements about 87% or about 30% of the time, broadly matching IMGT annotations. Several of the top co-occurrence clusters appeared to be linked to parvovirus B19, influenza, CMV and Epstein-Barr virus, according to a later analysis. A later analysis found that most CMV-associated TCR beta chains appeared HLA-restricted, with HLA associations seemingly driven largely by CMV exposure. The study listed 150 to 200 TCR beta chains as associated with cytomegalovirus. A further reported finding was that TCR beta sequences accurately predicted the HLA-A and HLA-B alleles for most subjects in the first cohort. In this cohort, only TCR beta chains were sequenced, and detectable features were limited by the absence of alpha or paired-chain data. A few of the identified cytomegalovirus-associated TCR beta chains were confirmed in vitro to be specific for cytomegalovirus antigens. According to a later genetic analysis, donors in an Asian-associated ancestry cluster had fewer N-insertions in productive TCRs than the approximately 650-donor mean. A later analysis found that HLA-associated TCR beta chains were more clonally expanded and had lower generation probabilities than equally common non-associated chains. A later genetic analysis associated a missense DCLRE1C variant with V-gene and J-gene trimming of TCR beta chains, and an independent cohort replicated the association. Fewer than 20 rarely observed V segments, including chromosome 9 orphons, were excluded from the earlier analysis of a few hundred of the donors because counts were too low. The sequencing pipeline was judged likely to have produced a cluster of highly shared sequence variants as a technical artifact.

In total, just over 650 healthy bone marrow donors made up the cohort. All cohort members were sampled while nominally healthy, although unrecorded immune exposures were likely present. The donor tested CMV seronegative, placing the donor among the 350 or so seronegative members of the cohort. Each donor provided a peripheral blood sample, and peripheral blood mononuclear cells were used for TCR beta sequencing. The Qiagen DNeasy Blood Extraction Kit was used to extract genomic DNA from the blood cell samples. Preparation of the library involved the immunoSEQ multiplex PCR assay. The multiplex PCR relied on a mix of 60 forward primers for TCR Vbeta segments and 13 reverse primers for TCR Jbeta segments. Amplification of the CDR3 region of rearranged TCR beta genes was performed with a multiplex PCR assay on genomic DNA. The amplified TCR beta libraries were sequenced on the Illumina HiSeq System as 87-base-pair reads. On the authors' methods: A later analysis counted tens of millions of unique TCR beta chains across the roughly 700 repertoires, and roughly 9.9 million of these chains were shared by at least two donors. Raw reads were error-corrected and collapsed into unique sequences by a nearest-neighbor algorithm in which closely related sequences were merged to remove PCR and sequencing errors. V, D and J gene segments were assigned by aligning CDR3 sequences to IMGT reference sequences. For a sequence to be retained, at least a six-nucleotide match to both a V gene segment and a J gene segment was required. A rearrangement was called productive if the CDR3 had no stop codons and remained in frame with V and J, and every other rearrangement was called non-productive. Following IMGT convention, CDR3 was defined as the stretch from the second conserved V-encoded cysteine to the conserved J-encoded phenylalanine. In an earlier analysis of 500 to 650 of the donors, sequences lacking an unambiguous match to a single V gene segment were excluded. In an earlier analysis of about 590 of the donors, a V segment was called functional when productive rearrangements were above 56.7%, and segregating when the standard deviation between donors exceeded 5%. To diagnose cytomegalovirus status from the catalog of TCR beta chain sequences, a statistical classification framework was built. In a later analysis, TCR nucleotide sequences were compared against IMGT/GENE-DB human TR gene sequences so that V and J genes could be assigned. The TCRdist pipeline was used in a later analysis to assign CDR3 sequences and most-parsimonious VDJ recombination scenarios. In a later analysis, every TCR beta chain was defined by the combination of its CDR3 amino acid sequence and its V-gene family, and reads without a unique V-gene family were dropped. In a later analysis, some 600 highly shared, low-generation-probability nucleotide sequences were removed to address suspected cross-contamination and a sequencing artifact. A later analysis calculated a clonal expansion index for each public chain from normalized within-repertoire ranks of inferred template counts. Generation probabilities in a later analysis came from a VDJ recombination model fitted to out-of-frame rearrangements, and those results were checked against IGoR. Hypergeometric tests were used in a later analysis to score TCR-TCR, TCR-HLA and TCR-CMV co-occurrence, with a repertoire-size bias correction applied to the TCR pairs. To estimate false discovery rates, a later analysis permuted the HLA or CMV assignments 20 times. In a later analysis, co-occurring TCRs were grouped with DBSCAN, and TCRdist sequence similarity was added when clustering was performed within HLA-allele-positive subsets. Co-occurrence clustering excluded repertoires with fewer than 30,000 or more than 120,000 public chains, plus five with anomalous nucleotide sharing. The clones in this table, taken by TCRdb from immuneACCESS, are in-frame only. Not every clone is retained; where verified, under half of the shortfall comes from an unresolved V gene, and the cause of the rest is unknown. V and J calls and clone size are given by that table; D and trimming were obtained from the DNA. Here the sample has some 140,000 clones; around 77% occur a single time. The ten largest clonotypes hold about 1% of the sample.

The germline V gene gives CDR1 as MNHEY and CDR2 as SVGAGI. The CDR3 starts with the cysteine, ends with the phenylalanine, and has 13 residues. Kept here is only the CDR3 DNA, which spans 39 bases and is read in frame from base 1. The V end gives up 6 bases and the J end 2 bases, leaving 4 bases in the junction not matched to a gene. The rearranged chain carries TRBV6-5 and TRBJ2-7; 7 central bases correspond to TRBD1. The receptor was isolated from a young man in good health and CMV-seronegative. Sequenced: PBMCs. The DNA sequence is as follows: TGTGCCAGCAGCAAGACAGGGACCTACGAGCAGTACTTC. The encoded protein is CASSKTGTYEQYF.